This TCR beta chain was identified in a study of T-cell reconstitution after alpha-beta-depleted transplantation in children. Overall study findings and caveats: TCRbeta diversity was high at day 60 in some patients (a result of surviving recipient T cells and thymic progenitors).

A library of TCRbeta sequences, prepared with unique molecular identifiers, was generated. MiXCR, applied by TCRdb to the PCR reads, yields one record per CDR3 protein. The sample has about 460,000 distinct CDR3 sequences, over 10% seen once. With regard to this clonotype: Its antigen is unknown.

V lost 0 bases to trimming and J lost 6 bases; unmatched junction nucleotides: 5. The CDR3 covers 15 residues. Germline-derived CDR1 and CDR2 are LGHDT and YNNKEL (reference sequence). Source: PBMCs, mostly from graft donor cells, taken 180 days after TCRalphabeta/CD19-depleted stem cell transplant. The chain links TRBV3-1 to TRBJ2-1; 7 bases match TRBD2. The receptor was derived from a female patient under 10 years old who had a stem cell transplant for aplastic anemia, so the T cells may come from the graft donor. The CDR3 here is CASSQDWTRGNEQFF. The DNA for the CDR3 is TGTGCCAGCAGCCAAGACTGGACTAGGGGCAATGAGCAGTTCTTC.